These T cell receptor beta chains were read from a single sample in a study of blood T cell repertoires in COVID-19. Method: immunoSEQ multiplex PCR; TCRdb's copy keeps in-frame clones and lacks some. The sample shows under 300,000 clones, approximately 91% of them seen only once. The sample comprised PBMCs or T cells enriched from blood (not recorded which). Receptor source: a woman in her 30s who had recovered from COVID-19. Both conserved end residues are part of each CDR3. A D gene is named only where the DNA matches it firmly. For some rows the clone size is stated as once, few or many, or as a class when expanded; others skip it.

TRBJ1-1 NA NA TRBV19 TGTGCCAGTAGTTTGTACATTCGAACTGAAGCTTTCTTT CASSLYIRTEAFF
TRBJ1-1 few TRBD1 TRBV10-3 TGTGCCATCAGTAACCGGGACAGGGTTGGTGTCGGAGTGGACACTGAAGCTTTCTTT CAISNRDRVGVGVDTEAFF
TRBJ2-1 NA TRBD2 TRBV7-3 TGTGCCAGCAGCTCAGGCGGGAGACTTGATGAGCAGTTCTTC CASSSGGRLDEQFF
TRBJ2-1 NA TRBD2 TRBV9 TGTGCCAGCAGCGGTACTAGCGGGAGGGCCAGAAATGAGCAGTTCTTC CASSGTSGRARNEQFF
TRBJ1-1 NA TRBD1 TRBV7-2 TGTGCCAGCACCCTGACAGGGACCATGAACACTGAAGCTTTCTTT CASTLTGTMNTEAFF
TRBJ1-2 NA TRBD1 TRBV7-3 TGTGCCAGCAGTCAAGGACAGGGTACCCGCTATGGCTACACCTTC CASSQGQGTRYGYTF
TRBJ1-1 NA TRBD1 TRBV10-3 TGTGCCATCAGTCGTGACAGGGGATCTGAAGCTTTCTTT CAISRDRGSEAFF
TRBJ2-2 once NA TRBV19 TGTGCCAGTAGCCTAGTAGGAGGATGGGGCACCGGGGAGCTGTTTTTT CASSLVGGWGTGELFF
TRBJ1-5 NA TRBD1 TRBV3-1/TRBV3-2 TGTGCCAGCAGCCAAGAGGGAAGGGACAGGGATAGCCTCCACCATCAGCCCCAGCATTTT CASSQEGRDRDSLHHQPQHF
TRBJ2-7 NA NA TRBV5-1 TGCGCCAGCAGCTTGGCTTCGACAGGCTACGAGCAGTACTTC CASSLASTGYEQYF